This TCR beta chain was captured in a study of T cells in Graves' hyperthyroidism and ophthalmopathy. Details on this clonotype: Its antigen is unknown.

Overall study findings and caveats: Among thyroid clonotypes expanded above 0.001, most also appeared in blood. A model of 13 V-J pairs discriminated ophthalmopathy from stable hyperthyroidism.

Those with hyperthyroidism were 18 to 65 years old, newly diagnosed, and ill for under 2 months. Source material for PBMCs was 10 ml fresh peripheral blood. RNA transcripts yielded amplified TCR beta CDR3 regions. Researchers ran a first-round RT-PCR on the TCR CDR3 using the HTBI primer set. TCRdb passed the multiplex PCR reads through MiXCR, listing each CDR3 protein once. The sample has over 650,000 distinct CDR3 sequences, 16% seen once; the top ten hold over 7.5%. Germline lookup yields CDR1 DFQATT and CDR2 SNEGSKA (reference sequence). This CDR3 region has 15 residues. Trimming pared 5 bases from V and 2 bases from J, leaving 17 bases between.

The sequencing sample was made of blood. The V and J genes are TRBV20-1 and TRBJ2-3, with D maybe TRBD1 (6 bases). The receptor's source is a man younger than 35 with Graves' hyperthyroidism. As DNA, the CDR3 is TGCAGTGCTTTTGTTAGGGACACCGACACAGATACGCAGTATTTT. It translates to CSAFVRDTDTDTQYF.